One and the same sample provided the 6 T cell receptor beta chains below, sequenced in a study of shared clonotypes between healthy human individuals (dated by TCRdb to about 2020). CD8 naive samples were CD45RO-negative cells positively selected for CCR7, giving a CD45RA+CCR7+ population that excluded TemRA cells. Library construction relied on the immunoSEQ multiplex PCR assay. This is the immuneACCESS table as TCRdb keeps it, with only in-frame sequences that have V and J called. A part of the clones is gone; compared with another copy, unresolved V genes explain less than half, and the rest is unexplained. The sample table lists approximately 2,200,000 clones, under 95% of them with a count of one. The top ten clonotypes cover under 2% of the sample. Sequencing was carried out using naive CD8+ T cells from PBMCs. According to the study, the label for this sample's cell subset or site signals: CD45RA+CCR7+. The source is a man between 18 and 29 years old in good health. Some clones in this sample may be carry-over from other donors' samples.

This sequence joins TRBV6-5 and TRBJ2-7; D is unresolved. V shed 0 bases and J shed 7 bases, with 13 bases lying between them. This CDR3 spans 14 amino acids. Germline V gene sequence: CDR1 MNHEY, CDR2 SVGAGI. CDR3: CASSYSEQPSEQYF. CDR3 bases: TGTGCCAGCAGTTACTCTGAACAGCCCTCAGAGCAGTACTTC.

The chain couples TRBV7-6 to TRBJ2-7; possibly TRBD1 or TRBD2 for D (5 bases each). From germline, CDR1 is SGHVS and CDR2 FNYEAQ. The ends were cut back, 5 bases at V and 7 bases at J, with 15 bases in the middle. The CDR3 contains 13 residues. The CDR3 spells CASSPGRKTEQYF. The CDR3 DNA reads TGTGCCAGCAGCCCGGGACGGAAGACAGAGCAGTACTTC. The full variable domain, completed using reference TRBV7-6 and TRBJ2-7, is GAGVSQSPRYKVTKRGQDVALRCDPISGHVSLYWYRQALGQGPEFLTYFNYEAQQDKSGLPNDRFSAERPEGSISTLTIQRTEQRDSAMYRCASSPGRKTEQYFGPGTRLTVT.

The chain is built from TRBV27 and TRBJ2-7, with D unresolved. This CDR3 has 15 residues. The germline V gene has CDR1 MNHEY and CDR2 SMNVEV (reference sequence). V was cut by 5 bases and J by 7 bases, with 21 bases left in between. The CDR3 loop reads CASSGFQALRWEQYF. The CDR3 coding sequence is TGTGCCAGCAGTGGTTTTCAGGCCCTACGGTGGGAGCAGTACTTC.

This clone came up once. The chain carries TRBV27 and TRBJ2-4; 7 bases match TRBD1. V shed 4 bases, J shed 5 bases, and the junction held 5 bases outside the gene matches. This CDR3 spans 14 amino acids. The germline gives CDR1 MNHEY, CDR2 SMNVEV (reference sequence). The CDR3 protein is CASSSRDSQNIQYF. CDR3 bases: TGTGCCAGCAGTTCCCGGGACAGCCAAAACATTCAGTACTTC.

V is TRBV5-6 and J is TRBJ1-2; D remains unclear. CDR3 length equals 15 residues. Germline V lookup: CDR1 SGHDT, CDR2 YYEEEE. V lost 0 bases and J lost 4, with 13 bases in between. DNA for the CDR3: TGTGCCAGCAGCTTGGCCGAGCAGGTGGCCTATGGCTACACCTTC. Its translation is CASSLAEQVAYGYTF.

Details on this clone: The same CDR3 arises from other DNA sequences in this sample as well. As DNA, the CDR3 is TGTGCCAGTAGTATACAGGGGGAGTCCTACGAGCAGTACTTC. Its protein is CASSIQGESYEQYF. The V call is TRBV19, the J call TRBJ2-7; 7 nucleotides line up with TRBD1. This CDR3 has 14 residues. CDR1 and CDR2 (germline): LNHDA, SQIVND (reference sequence). The J segment lost 1 base and the V segment lost 2 bases, leaving 2 bases of the junction unmatched.